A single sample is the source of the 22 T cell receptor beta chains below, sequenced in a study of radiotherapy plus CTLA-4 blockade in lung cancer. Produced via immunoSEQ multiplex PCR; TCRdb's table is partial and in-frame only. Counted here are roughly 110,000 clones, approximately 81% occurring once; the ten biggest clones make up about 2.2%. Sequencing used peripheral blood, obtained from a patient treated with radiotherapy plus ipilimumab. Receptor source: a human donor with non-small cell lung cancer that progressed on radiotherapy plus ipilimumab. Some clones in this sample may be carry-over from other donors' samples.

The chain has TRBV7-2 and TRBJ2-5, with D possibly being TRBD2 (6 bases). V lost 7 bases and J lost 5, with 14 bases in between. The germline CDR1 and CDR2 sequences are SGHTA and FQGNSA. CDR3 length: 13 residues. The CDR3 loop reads CASIRGIAETQYF. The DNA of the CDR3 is TGTGCCAGCATTCGCGGGATAGCTGAGACCCAGTACTTC.

The CDR3 reads CASSLGRGASQETQYF. The CDR3 DNA is TGCGCCAGCAGCTTGGGCCGGGGGGCGAGCCAAGAGACCCAGTACTTC. The gene calls are TRBV5-1 and TRBJ2-5, with D possibly being TRBD2 (7 bases). Germline-derived CDR1 and CDR2 are SGHRS and YFSETQ. V was cut by 0 bases and J by 1 base, with 13 bases left in between. The CDR3 spans 16 residues.

The DNA for the CDR3 is TGCGCCAGCAGCTTGATCCCCGCGGGACTAGACTACGAGCAGTACTTC. It codes for CASSLIPAGLDYEQYF. The V call is TRBV5-1, the J call TRBJ2-7; 8 positions agree with TRBD2. Germline V gene lookup returns CDR1 SGHRS and CDR2 YFSETQ. V lost 1 base, J lost 3 bases, and 9 bases stayed unmatched. The CDR3 runs to 16 residues.

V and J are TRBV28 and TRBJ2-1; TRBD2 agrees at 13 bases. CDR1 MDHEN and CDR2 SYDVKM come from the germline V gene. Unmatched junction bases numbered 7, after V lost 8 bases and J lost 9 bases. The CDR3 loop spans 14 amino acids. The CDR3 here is CASYTSGGAVEQFF. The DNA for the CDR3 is TGTGCCAGCTATACTAGCGGGGGGGCGGTTGAGCAGTTCTTC.

The CDR3 loop is CAISESVGTGGGYTF. In DNA, the CDR3 is TGTGCCATCAGTGAGTCCGTCGGGACAGGGGGTGGCTACACCTTC. The V and J genes are TRBV10-3 and TRBJ1-2; TRBD1 matches at 11 bases. Germline V gene lookup returns CDR1 ENHRY and CDR2 SYGVKD. CDR3 size: 15 residues. V dropped 0 bases and J dropped 7; count of bases not matched to a gene: 4.

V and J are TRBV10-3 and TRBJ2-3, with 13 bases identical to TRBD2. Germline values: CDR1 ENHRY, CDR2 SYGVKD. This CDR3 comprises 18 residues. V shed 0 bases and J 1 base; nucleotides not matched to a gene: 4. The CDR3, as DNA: TGTGCCATCAGTGAGTCGATCGGGACTAGCGGGGGCACAGATACGCAGTATTTT. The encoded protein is CAISESIGTSGGTDTQYF.

The DNA of the CDR3 is TGTGCCAGCAGCTATAGCGGGGGGCCCTACAATGAGCAGTTCTTC. Translated, it gives CASSYSGGPYNEQFF. The rearrangement joins TRBV7-3 to TRBJ2-1; 10 bases agree with TRBD2. With 4 bases clipped from V and 2 bases from J, the junction kept 2 bases outside the gene matches. This CDR3 is 15 amino acids long. Germline V gene sequence: CDR1 SGHTA, CDR2 FQGTGA.

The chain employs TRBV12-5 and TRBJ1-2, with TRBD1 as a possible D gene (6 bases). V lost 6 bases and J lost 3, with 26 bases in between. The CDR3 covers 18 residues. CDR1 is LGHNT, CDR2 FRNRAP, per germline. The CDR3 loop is CASGPRADPGVRDYGYTF. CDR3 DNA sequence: TGTGCTAGTGGGCCAAGGGCTGACCCAGGGGTAAGGGACTATGGCTACACCTTC.

The CDR3 bases are TGCAGCGTTGATTCCAGGGCGGACACCATATATTTT. It translates to CSVDSRADTIYF. The chain carries TRBV29-1 and TRBJ1-3, with D maybe TRBD1 (5 bases). Trimming took off 3 bases at V and 8 bases at J, with 11 bases between the two ends. Germline CDR1 is SQVTM and CDR2 is ANQGSEA. The CDR3 length is 12 residues.

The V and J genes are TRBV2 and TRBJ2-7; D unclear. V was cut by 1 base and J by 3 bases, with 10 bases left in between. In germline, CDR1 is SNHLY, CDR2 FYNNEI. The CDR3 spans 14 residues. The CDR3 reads CASSEVALHYEQYF. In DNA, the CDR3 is TGTGCCAGCAGTGAAGTGGCACTGCACTACGAGCAGTACTTC. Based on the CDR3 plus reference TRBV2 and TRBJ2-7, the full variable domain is EPEVTQTPSHQVTQMGQEVILRCVPISNHLYFYWYRQILGQKVEFLVSFYNNEISEKSEIFDDQFSVERPDGSNFTLKIRSTKLEDSAMYFCASSEVALHYEQYFGPGTRLTVT.

Here the CDR3 DNA reads TGTGCCAGCAGGAGGACTAGCTCTTACAATGAGCAGTTCTTC. Translation gives CASRRTSSYNEQFF. This chain uses TRBV28 with TRBJ2-1, with 8 bases aligning to TRBD2. This CDR3 is 14 amino acids long. Germline V lookup: CDR1 MDHEN, CDR2 SYDVKM. V lost 6 bases and J lost 4; bases outside the gene matches: 5.

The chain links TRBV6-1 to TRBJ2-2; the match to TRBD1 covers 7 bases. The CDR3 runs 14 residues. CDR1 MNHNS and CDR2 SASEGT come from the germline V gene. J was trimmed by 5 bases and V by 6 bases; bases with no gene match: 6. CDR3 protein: CASSYLTGTGELFF. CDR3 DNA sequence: TGTGCCAGCAGCTATTTGACAGGGACCGGGGAGCTGTTTTTT.

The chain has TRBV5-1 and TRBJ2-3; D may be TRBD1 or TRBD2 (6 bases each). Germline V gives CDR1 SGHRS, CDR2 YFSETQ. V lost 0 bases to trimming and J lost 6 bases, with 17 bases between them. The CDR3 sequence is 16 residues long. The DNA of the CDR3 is TGCGCCAGCAGCTTGGAGGGGGGCCTAACTCTGGATACGCAGTATTTT. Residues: CASSLEGGLTLDTQYF.

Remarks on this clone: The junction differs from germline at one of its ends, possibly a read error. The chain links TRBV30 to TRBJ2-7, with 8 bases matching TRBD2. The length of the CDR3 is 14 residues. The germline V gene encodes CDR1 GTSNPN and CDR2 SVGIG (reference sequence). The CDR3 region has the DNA TGTGCCTGGAGTGGGGCTAGCGGGTCCTCCGAGCAGTACTTC. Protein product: CAWSGASGSSEQYF.

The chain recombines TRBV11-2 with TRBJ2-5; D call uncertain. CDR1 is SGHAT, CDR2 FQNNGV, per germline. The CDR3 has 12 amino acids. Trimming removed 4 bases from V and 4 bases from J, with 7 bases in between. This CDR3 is CASSSTLETQYF. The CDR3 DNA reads TGTGCCAGCAGCTCGACTTTAGAGACCCAGTACTTC.

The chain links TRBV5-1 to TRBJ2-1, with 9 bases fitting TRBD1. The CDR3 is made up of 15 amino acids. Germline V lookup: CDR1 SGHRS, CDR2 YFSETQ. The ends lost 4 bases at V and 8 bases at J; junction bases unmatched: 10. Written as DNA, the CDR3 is TGCGCCAGCAGCCGTGGGACAGGGAGCGGCCATGAGCAGTTCTTC. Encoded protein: CASSRGTGSGHEQFF.

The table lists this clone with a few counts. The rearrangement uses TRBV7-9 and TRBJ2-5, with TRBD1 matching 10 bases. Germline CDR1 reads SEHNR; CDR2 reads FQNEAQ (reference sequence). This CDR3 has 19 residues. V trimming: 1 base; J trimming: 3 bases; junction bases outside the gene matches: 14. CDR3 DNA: TGTGCCAGCAGCTTAGTTGGGGGGACAGGGGATTCGGGAGAAGAGACCCAGTACTTC. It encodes CASSLVGGTGDSGEETQYF.

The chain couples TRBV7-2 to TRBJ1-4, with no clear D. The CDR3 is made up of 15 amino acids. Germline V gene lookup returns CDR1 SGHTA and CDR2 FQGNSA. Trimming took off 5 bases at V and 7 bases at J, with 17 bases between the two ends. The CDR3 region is CASSTRTNSGEKLFF. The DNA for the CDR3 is TGTGCCAGCAGCACCAGGACTAATTCAGGTGAAAAACTGTTTTTT.

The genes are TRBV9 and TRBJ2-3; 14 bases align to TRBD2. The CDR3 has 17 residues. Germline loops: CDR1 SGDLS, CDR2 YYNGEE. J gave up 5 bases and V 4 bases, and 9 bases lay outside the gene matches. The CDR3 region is CASSMTSGGARGDTQYF. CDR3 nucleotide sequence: TGTGCCAGCAGCATGACTAGCGGGGGGGCCCGCGGAGATACGCAGTATTTT.

DNA for the CDR3: TGTGCCAGCAGTTTGAGAAGATGGACAGCGGGGGAAATACCTTCACCCCTCCACTTT. It encodes CASSLRRWTAGEIPSPLHF. V gene TRBV28 combines with J gene TRBJ1-6, with a tentative D call TRBD1 (6 bases). This CDR3 has 19 residues. Deletions cut 3 bases from V and 9 bases from J, with 27 bases between. Germline V lookup: CDR1 MDHEN, CDR2 SYDVKM.

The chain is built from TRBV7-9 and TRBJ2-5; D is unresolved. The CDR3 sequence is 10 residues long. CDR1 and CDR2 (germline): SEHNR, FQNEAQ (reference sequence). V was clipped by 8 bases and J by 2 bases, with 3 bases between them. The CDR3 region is CASGQETQYF. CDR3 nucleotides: TGTGCCAGCGGGCAAGAGACCCAGTACTTC.

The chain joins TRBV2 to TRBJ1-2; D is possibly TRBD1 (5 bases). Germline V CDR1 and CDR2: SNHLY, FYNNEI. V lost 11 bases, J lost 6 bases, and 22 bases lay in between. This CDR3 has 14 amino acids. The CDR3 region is CASTPHEGTDGYTF. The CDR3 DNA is TGTGCCTCCACCCCACACGAAGGGACGGATGGCTACACCTTC. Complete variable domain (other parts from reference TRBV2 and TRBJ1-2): EPEVTQTPSHQVTQMGQEVILRCVPISNHLYFYWYRQILGQKVEFLVSFYNNEISEKSEIFDDQFSVERPDGSNFTLKIRSTKLEDSAMYFCASTPHEGTDGYTFGSGTRLTVV.